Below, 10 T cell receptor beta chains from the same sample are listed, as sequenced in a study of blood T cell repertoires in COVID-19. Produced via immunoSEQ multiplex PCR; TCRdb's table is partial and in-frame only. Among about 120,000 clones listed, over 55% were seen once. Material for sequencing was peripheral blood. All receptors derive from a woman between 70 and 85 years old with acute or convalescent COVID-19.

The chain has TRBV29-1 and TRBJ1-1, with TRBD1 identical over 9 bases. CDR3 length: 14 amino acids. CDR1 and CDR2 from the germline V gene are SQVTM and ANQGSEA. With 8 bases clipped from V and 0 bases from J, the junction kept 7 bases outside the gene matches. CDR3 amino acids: CSLDRGQVNTEAFF. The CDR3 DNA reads TGCAGCCTGGACAGGGGCCAGGTGAACACTGAAGCTTTCTTT. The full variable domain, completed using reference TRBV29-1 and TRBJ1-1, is SAVISQKPSRDICQRGTSLTIQCQVDSQVTMMFWYRQQPGQSLTLIATANQGSEATYESGFVIDKFPISRPNLTFSTLTVSNMSPEDSSIYLCSLDRGQVNTEAFFGQGTRLTVV.

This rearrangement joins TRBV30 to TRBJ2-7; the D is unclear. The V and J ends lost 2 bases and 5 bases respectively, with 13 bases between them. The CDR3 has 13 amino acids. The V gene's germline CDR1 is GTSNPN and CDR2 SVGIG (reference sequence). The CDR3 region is CAWSSGGLDEQYF. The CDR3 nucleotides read TGTGCCTGGAGTTCCGGTGGTCTGGACGAGCAGTACTTC.

The CDR3 DNA reads TGTGCCTGGAGTCCTCCGGTTCTTACAGCTTTCTTT. Protein product: CAWSPPVLTAFF. The chain carries TRBV30 and TRBJ1-1; no clear D gene. The germline V gene has CDR1 GTSNPN and CDR2 SVGIG (reference sequence). The CDR3 is made up of 12 amino acids. V shed 2 bases and J shed 10 bases, with 14 bases lying between them. Based on the CDR3 plus reference TRBV30 and TRBJ1-1, the full variable domain is SQTIHQWPATLVQPVGSPLSLECTVEGTSNPNLYWYRQAAGRGLQLLFYSVGIGQISSEVPQNLSASRPQDRQFILSSKKLLLSDSGFYLCAWSPPVLTAFFGQGTRLTVV.

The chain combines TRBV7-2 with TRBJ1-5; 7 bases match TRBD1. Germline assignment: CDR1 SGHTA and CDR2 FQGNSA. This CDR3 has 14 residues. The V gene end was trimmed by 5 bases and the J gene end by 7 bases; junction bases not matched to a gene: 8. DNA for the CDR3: TGTGCCAGCAGCCCGACAGGGATGAGACAGCCCCAGCATTTT. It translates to CASSPTGMRQPQHF.

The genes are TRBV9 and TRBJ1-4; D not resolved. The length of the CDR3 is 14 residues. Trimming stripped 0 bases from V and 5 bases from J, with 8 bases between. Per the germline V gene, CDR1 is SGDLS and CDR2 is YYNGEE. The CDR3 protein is CASSVGAPNEKLFF. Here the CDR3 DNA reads TGTGCCAGCAGCGTAGGCGCCCCAAATGAAAAACTGTTTTTT.

CDR3 sequence: CATSGGGTGNEKLFF. The CDR3 DNA sequence: TGTGCCACCAGCGGAGGCGGGACGGGTAATGAAAAACTGTTTTTT. This chain links TRBV15 with TRBJ1-4; a possible D gene is TRBD1 (5 bases). The V gene lost 5 bases and the J gene lost 4 bases, with 14 bases spanning the gap. This CDR3 has 15 amino acids. Germline CDR1 reads LNHNV; CDR2 reads YYDKDF (reference sequence).

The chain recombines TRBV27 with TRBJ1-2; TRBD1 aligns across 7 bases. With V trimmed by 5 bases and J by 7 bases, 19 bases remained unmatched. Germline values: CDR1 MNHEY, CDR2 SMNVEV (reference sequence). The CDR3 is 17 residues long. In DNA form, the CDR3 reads TGTGCCAGCAGTCTAACCCGTATTACGACAGGGCTTGGTGGCTACACCTTC. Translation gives CASSLTRITTGLGGYTF.

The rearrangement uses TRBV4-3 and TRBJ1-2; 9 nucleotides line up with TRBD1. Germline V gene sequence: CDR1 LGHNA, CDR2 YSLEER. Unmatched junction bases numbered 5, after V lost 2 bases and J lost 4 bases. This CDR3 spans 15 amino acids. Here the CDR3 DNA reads TGCGCCAGCAGCCAAAGTACGACAGGGGGCTATGGCTACACCTTC. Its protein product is CASSQSTTGGYGYTF.

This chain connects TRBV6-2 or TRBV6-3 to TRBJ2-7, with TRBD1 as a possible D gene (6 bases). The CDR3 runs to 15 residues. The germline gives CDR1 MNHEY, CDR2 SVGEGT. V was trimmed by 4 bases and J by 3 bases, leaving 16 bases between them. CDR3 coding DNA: TGTGCCAGCAGTTCCCGGGACATTCCTCTCTACGAGCAGTACTTC. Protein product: CASSSRDIPLYEQYF.

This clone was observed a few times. CDR3 residues: CASSPGTVTNTQYF. CDR3 nucleotides: TGCGCCAGCAGCCCTGGGACAGTTACGAATACGCAGTATTTT. V usage is TRBV4-1 and J usage is TRBJ2-3; 7 nucleotides agree with TRBD1. The CDR3 spans 14 residues. J gave up 7 bases and V 4 bases, and 8 bases lay outside the gene matches. Germline V gene data show CDR1 as MGHRA and CDR2 as YSYEKL.